The 28 T cell receptor beta chains presented below share a single source sample, sequenced in a study of shared clonotypes between healthy human individuals. Cells designated naive CD8 were CD45RO-negative and were positively selected for CCR7, with terminally differentiated effector memory CD45RA+ cells excluded. Assay used: immunoSEQ multiplex PCR; TCRdb lists only in-frame clones, some missing. The table lists some 2 million clones, about 94% of them singletons, with about 1.1% in the top ten. Material: naive CD8+ T cells sorted from blood. The receptor source for this set is a man in his late teens or twenties in good health.

J is TRBJ2-1 and V is TRBV4-1; 7 positions match TRBD1. The CDR3 runs 14 residues. Germline CDR1 and CDR2: MGHRA and YSYEKL. Trimming at V came to 5 bases and at J to 0 bases, leaving 1 base not matched to a gene. CDR3 sequence reads: CASSGDSSYNEQFF. The DNA of the CDR3 is TGCGCCAGCAGCGGGGACAGCTCCTACAATGAGCAGTTCTTC.

The J gene is TRBJ1-6, the V gene TRBV11-3; D gene uncertain. Per the germline V gene, CDR1 is SGHNT and CDR2 is YENEEA. This CDR3 spans 17 amino acids. The germline V and J ends were trimmed by 0 bases and 8 bases, with 17 bases remaining between them. The CDR3 DNA sequence: TGTGCCAGCAGCTTAGATCTGAGCCCACCAGCCCATTCACCCCTCCACTTT. Its translation: CASSLDLSPPAHSPLHF.

This clone was seen a handful of times. The genes are TRBV7-9 and TRBJ1-5; D remains unclear. The CDR3 extends over 12 amino acids. Trimming removed 2 bases from V and 9 bases from J, with 8 bases in between. Germline CDR1 reads SEHNR; CDR2 reads FQNEAQ (reference sequence). CDR3 protein: CASSLLGSPQHF. CDR3 DNA sequence: TGTGCCAGCAGCTTATTGGGATCGCCCCAGCATTTT.

The V and J genes are TRBV12-2 and TRBJ1-2. TRBV12-2 constitutes a pseudogene. CDR3 length: 13 amino acids. For the CDR3, the DNA is TGTGCAAGTCGGGGGAGGTGGGCCTATGGCTACACCTTC. Its translation: CASRGRWAYGYTF.

J is TRBJ2-3 and V is TRBV2, with D perhaps matching TRBD2 (5 bases). V was clipped by 10 bases and J by 2 bases, with 10 bases between them. This CDR3 spans 12 amino acids. The V gene's germline CDR1 is SNHLY and CDR2 FYNNEI. The chain's CDR3 is CATLDSTDTQYF. The CDR3 bases are TGTGCCACTCTGGACTCCACAGATACGCAGTATTTT.

The DNA of the CDR3 is TGTGCCAGCAGCGTAGCTGTTCGTAGCTCCTACGAGCAGTACTTC. Amino acids: CASSVAVRSSYEQYF. The genes are TRBV9 and TRBJ2-7; D remains unclear. V dropped 0 bases and J dropped 0 bases, with 10 bases sitting between them. CDR3 length: 15 amino acids. Germline-derived CDR1 and CDR2 are SGDLS and YYNGEE.

CDR3 bases: TGTGCCTGGAGGGATATCAGGGTCATCCAAACAGGCAATGAGCAGTTCTTC. This sequence encodes CAWRDIRVIQTGNEQFF. The chain combines TRBV30 with TRBJ2-1; a possible D gene is TRBD1 (5 bases). V was shortened by 3 bases and J by 6 bases, with 24 bases between the two germline ends. The CDR3 totals 17 residues. Germline lookup yields CDR1 GTSNPN and CDR2 SVGIG (reference sequence).

The V and J genes are TRBV19 and TRBJ2-2; D gene unclear. The V end was cut by 2 bases, the J end by 4 bases, with 5 bases between. Germline V gives CDR1 LNHDA, CDR2 SQIVND (reference sequence). The CDR3 runs to 13 residues. CDR3: CASSILFTGELFF. The CDR3, as DNA: TGTGCCAGTAGTATACTCTTCACCGGGGAGCTGTTTTTT. Full variable domain (remainder filled in from reference TRBV19 and TRBJ2-2): DGGITQSPKYLFRKEGQNVTLSCEQNLNHDAMYWYRQDPGQGLRLIYYSQIVNDFQKGDIAEGYSVSREKKESFPLTVTSAQKNPTAFYLCASSILFTGELFFGEGSRLTVL.

The V call is TRBV5-5, the J call TRBJ1-5, with 9 bases lining up with TRBD1. Germline CDR1 is SGHKS and CDR2 is YYEKEE (reference sequence). CDR3 size: 15 residues. Losses at the gene ends were 1 base for V and 3 bases for J; bases not matched to a gene: 2. CDR3 amino acids: CASSLRDRVNQPQHF. In nucleotides, the CDR3 is TGTGCCAGCAGCTTGCGGGACAGGGTCAATCAGCCCCAGCATTTT.

The chain is built from TRBV7-9 and TRBJ1-4; 11 bases match TRBD1. The CDR3 consists of 15 residues. CDR1 SEHNR and CDR2 FQNEAQ come from the germline V gene (reference sequence). Trimming removed 7 bases from V and 7 bases from J; junction bases left unmatched: 8. CDR3 in DNA: TGTGCCAGCATCGATGGACAGGGGGCCGGTGAAAAACTGTTTTTT. Translation gives CASIDGQGAGEKLFF.

Turning to this clone: The identical CDR3 is also encoded by other nucleotide sequences in the sample. The chain joins TRBV7-9 to TRBJ2-7; the match to TRBD2 covers 11 bases. Per germline, CDR1 SEHNR and CDR2 FQNEAQ (reference sequence). The CDR3 covers 15 residues. V lost 3 bases and J lost 2; bases outside the gene matches: 3. CDR3 region: CASSFGTSGTYEQYF. The CDR3 coding sequence is TGTGCCAGCAGCTTCGGGACTAGCGGAACCTACGAGCAGTACTTC.

The gene calls are TRBV7-9 and TRBJ2-5; no firm D call. CDR1 and CDR2 (germline): SEHNR, FQNEAQ (reference sequence). Trimming cost V 7 bases and J 5 bases, with 14 bases left between them. The CDR3 totals 13 residues. CDR3 sequence reads: CASTTSVDETQYF. Written as DNA, the CDR3 is TGTGCCAGCACTACCAGCGTGGATGAGACCCAGTACTTC.

This chain connects TRBV4-1 to TRBJ2-3; 13 nucleotides match TRBD2. V shed 3 bases, J shed 5 bases, and the junction held 5 bases outside the gene matches. Germline values: CDR1 MGHRA, CDR2 YSYEKL. This CDR3 comprises 16 residues. Written as DNA, the CDR3 is TGCGCCAGCAGCCAGTGGACTAGCGGGAGTGGAGATACGCAGTATTTT. Translation gives CASSQWTSGSGDTQYF.

The chain links TRBV27 to TRBJ2-7; 10 nucleotides agree with TRBD2. Looked up from germline, CDR1 is MNHEY and CDR2 is SMNVEV (reference sequence). J gave up 5 bases and V 5 bases, and 9 bases lay outside the gene matches. CDR3 length: 15 residues. The CDR3 DNA reads as TGTGCCAGCAGTATAAGTGTTAGCGGGAGGCACGAGCAGTACTTC. Translation: CASSISVSGRHEQYF.

The chain uses TRBV7-9 and TRBJ2-2, with a tentative D call TRBD2 (6 bases). The CDR3 spans 16 residues. Trimming took off 5 bases at V and 1 base at J, with 14 bases between the two ends. Germline V CDR1 and CDR2: SEHNR, FQNEAQ (reference sequence). DNA of the CDR3: TGTGCCAGCAGCCTCCTAGCGCTGAAGAACACCGGGGAGCTGTTTTTT. This translates into CASSLLALKNTGELFF. Filled out from reference TRBV7-9 and TRBJ2-2, the complete variable domain reads DTGVSQNPRHKITKRGQNVTFRCDPISEHNRLYWYRQTLGQGPEFLTYFQNEAQLEKSRLLSDRFSAERPKGSFSTLEIQRTEQGDSAMYLCASSLLALKNTGELFFGEGSRLTVL.

The CDR3 is CASSPGTSGFEQYF. The DNA for the CDR3 is TGTGCCAGCAGCCCAGGGACTAGTGGATTCGAGCAGTACTTC. V is TRBV9 and J is TRBJ2-7; 8 bases are shared with TRBD2. V gave up 4 bases and J gave up 6 bases; unmatched junction bases: 9. The CDR3 runs to 14 residues. Germline V gene sequence: CDR1 SGDLS, CDR2 YYNGEE.

This clone occurred once. The chain carries TRBV28 and TRBJ2-3, with 10 positions matching TRBD2. Trimming cost V 3 bases and J 0 bases; bases outside gene matches: 6. Per germline, CDR1 MDHEN and CDR2 SYDVKM. This CDR3 comprises 17 residues. CDR3 sequence (DNA): TGTGCCAGCAGTTTTCCTAGCGGGAGACGTAGCACAGATACGCAGTATTTT. Amino acids: CASSFPSGRRSTDTQYF. The variable domain in full, completed from reference TRBV28 and TRBJ2-3, reads DVKVTQSSRYLVKRTGEKVFLECVQDMDHENMFWYRQDPGLGLRLIYFSYDVKMKEKGDIPEGYSVSREKKERFSLILESASTNQTSMYLCASSFPSGRRSTDTQYFGPGTRLTVL.

The chain uses TRBV5-4 and TRBJ2-2; 13 bases match TRBD2. This CDR3 is built from 16 residues. J lost 5 bases, V lost 4 bases, and 5 bases had no gene match. CDR1 is SGHNT and CDR2 is YYREEE in the germline V gene (reference sequence). Here the CDR3 DNA reads TGTGCCAGCAGCCCGGGACTAGCGGGATGGACCGGGGAGCTGTTTTTT. Amino acids: CASSPGLAGWTGELFF.

V gene TRBV4-3 combines with J gene TRBJ2-5; 7 bases line up with TRBD2. CDR3 size: 15 residues. Per the germline V gene, CDR1 is LGHNA and CDR2 is YSLEER. With V trimmed by 2 bases and J by 2 bases, 5 bases remained unmatched. The CDR3 protein is CASSQFGDYQETQYF. The CDR3 DNA reads as TGCGCCAGCAGCCAATTTGGGGACTATCAAGAGACCCAGTACTTC.

The chain uses TRBV28 and TRBJ2-2; D unresolved. There are 11 residues in the CDR3. In germline, CDR1 is MDHEN, CDR2 SYDVKM. V was clipped by 6 bases and J by 11 bases, with 10 bases between them. CDR3 DNA: TGTGCCAGCAGGCAGTCGGCAGAGCTGTTTTTT. Translation: CASRQSAELFF. Full variable domain (remainder filled in from reference TRBV28 and TRBJ2-2): DVKVTQSSRYLVKRTGEKVFLECVQDMDHENMFWYRQDPGLGLRLIYFSYDVKMKEKGDIPEGYSVSREKKERFSLILESASTNQTSMYLCASRQSAELFFGEGSRLTVL.

This chain connects TRBV11-3 to TRBJ2-2, with 10 bases matching TRBD1. V trimming: 5 bases; J trimming: 6 bases; junction bases outside the gene matches: 6. Germline CDR1 reads SGHNT; CDR2 reads YENEEA. CDR3 size: 15 residues. The CDR3 reads CASSPRDRGSGELFF. Written as DNA, the CDR3 is TGTGCCAGCAGCCCCCGGGACAGGGGTTCCGGGGAGCTGTTTTTT.

This clone was seen just once. V usage is TRBV5-4 and J usage is TRBJ1-2; tentative D call: TRBD1 (6 bases). The V gene's germline CDR1 is SGHNT and CDR2 YYREEE (reference sequence). Trimming removed 0 bases from V and 7 bases from J, with 13 bases in between. The CDR3 contains 14 residues. CDR3 sequence: CASSLEGGGSGYTF. The CDR3 DNA follows: TGTGCCAGCAGCTTGGAGGGTGGGGGCTCTGGCTACACCTTC.

As for this clone: Other DNA sequences from this sample encode an identical CDR3 as well. The chain links TRBV6-1 to TRBJ2-7, with D unresolved. Germline values: CDR1 MNHNS, CDR2 SASEGT. CDR3 length equals 13 residues. Trimming left V 2 bases short and J 1 base short, with 6 bases between. This CDR3 reads CASSETTSYEQYF. Here the CDR3 DNA reads TGTGCCAGCAGTGAAACCACTTCCTACGAGCAGTACTTC.

The V gene is TRBV7-6, the J gene TRBJ1-2; 7 bases map to TRBD1. Germline V gene data show CDR1 as SGHVS and CDR2 as FNYEAQ. This CDR3 spans 15 amino acids. The V gene end was trimmed by 5 bases and the J gene end by 4 bases; junction bases not matched to a gene: 10. The CDR3: CASSQETGFTYGYTF. The CDR3 region has the DNA TGTGCCAGCAGCCAAGAGACAGGGTTCACCTATGGCTACACCTTC.

The chain couples TRBV30 to TRBJ2-2; D gene uncertain. Germline-derived CDR1 and CDR2 are GTSNPN and SVGIG (reference sequence). V shed 3 bases and J shed 7 bases, with 15 bases lying between them. The CDR3 is made up of 14 amino acids. The CDR3 protein is CAWRYGEVYGELFF. DNA of the CDR3: TGTGCCTGGAGGTACGGTGAAGTGTACGGGGAGCTGTTTTTT.

This clone was observed a single time. The identical CDR3 is also encoded by other nucleotide sequences in the sample. V is TRBV27 and J is TRBJ1-4; D is ambiguous. The CDR3 totals 14 residues. V was shortened by 3 bases and J by 0 bases, with 5 bases between the two germline ends. Germline CDR1 and CDR2: MNHEY and SMNVEV (reference sequence). CDR3 nucleotides: TGTGCCAGCAGTTTGGGCGCAACTAATGAAAAACTGTTTTTT. It yields the protein CASSLGATNEKLFF.

As for this clone: Other nucleotide sequences in the sample specify the same CDR3. The chain joins TRBV29-1 to TRBJ2-3; no definite D call. The CDR3 has 10 residues. V lost 3 bases and J lost 5, with 3 bases in between. CDR1 is SQVTM, CDR2 ANQGSEA, per germline. The CDR3 DNA sequence: TGCAGCGTTGACGTAGATACGCAGTATTTT. Residues: CSVDVDTQYF.

This chain connects TRBV6-4 to TRBJ1-1; D may be TRBD1 (5 bases). The CDR3 runs to 13 residues. The V and J ends lost 0 bases and 11 bases respectively, with 13 bases between them. The germline CDR1 and CDR2 sequences are MRHNA and SNTAGT. CDR3 sequence reads: CASSDSGPAGAFF. The CDR3 DNA is TGTGCCAGCAGTGACTCGGGGCCCGCGGGCGCTTTCTTT.